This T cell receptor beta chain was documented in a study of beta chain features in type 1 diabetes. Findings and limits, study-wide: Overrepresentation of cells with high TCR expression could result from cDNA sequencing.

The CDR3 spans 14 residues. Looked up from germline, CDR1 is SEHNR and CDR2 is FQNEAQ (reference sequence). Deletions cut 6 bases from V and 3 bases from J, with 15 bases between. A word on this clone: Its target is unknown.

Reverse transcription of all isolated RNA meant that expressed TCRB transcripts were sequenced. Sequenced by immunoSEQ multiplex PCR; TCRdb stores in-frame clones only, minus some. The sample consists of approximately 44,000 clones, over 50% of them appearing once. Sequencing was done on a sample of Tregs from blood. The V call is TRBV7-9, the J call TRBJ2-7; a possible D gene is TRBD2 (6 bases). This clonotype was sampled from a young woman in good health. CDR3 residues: CASSSLGGLYEQYF. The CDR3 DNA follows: TGTGCCAGCAGTTCCCTGGGGGGACTCTACGAGCAGTACTTC.